A single T cell receptor (beta chain) is shown here with its context. Its target is not known. This CDR3 contains 14 residues. V was clipped by 6 bases and J by 5 bases; unmatched bases: 5. Germline-derived CDR1 and CDR2 are SNHLY and FYNNEI. This sample is drawn from a study of cytomegalovirus exposure and HLA in healthy donors. Study conclusions and caveats: Later analysis showed most CMV-associated TCR beta chains appearing HLA-restricted. It is likely that the observed cluster of highly shared sequence variants was a sequencing artifact.

PCR involved 60 Vbeta and 13 Jbeta primers. Generated by immunoSEQ multiplex PCR, the TCRdb table keeps only in-frame clones and is missing some. The sample lists 130,000 or so clones; around 84% were seen once. This clonotype was obtained from a woman aged 18-35 years in good health and CMV-seropositive. The rearrangement joins TRBV2 to TRBJ2-2; 8 bases are a match to TRBD2. The material sequenced was PBMCs. The chain's CDR3 is CASRSGSGTGELFF. CDR3 bases: TGTGCCAGCAGGAGCGGGAGCGGGACCGGGGAGCTGTTTTTT.